This record concerns one T cell receptor beta chain sequence. The antigen remains undetermined. Method: immunoSEQ multiplex PCR; TCRdb's copy keeps in-frame clones and lacks some. Among around 250,000 clones listed, 70% were seen once. The CDR3 runs 21 residues. V lost 9 bases, J lost 0 bases, and 33 bases lay in between. CDR1 and CDR2 from the germline V gene are MDHEN and SYDVKM. These data originate in a study of cytotoxic CD8 clonotypes in ibrutinib-treated CLL. Study-wide context: Recorded responses included about 25 partial and 2 complete; following median about 68 months, approximately 14 stayed remitted and around 12 progressed. Response sampling came at median approximately a year of treatment, ranging 6 to 36 months. Sequenced samples delivered averages of roughly 260,000 productive templates and tens of thousands of productive rearrangements.

Study-wide points: Baseline levels of clonality went above those of age-matched healthy donors and moved with circulating CD8+ T-cell counts.

This clonotype originated in a human donor with chronic lymphocytic leukemia. Sequences were derived from PBMCs, sampled after 24 months of ibrutinib treatment. This chain links TRBV28 with TRBJ2-4; weak D call: TRBD2 (6 bases). The CDR3 loop is CASLETWRGRQRGIAKNIQYF. The CDR3 DNA is TGTGCCAGTTTAGAGACCTGGAGGGGACGTCAGAGGGGAATAGCCAAAAACATTCAGTACTTC.